These 14 T cell receptor beta chains came from one sample sequenced in a study of cytomegalovirus exposure and HLA in healthy donors. The PCR used 60 Vbeta and 13 Jbeta primers. The protocol was immunoSEQ multiplex PCR, while the TCRdb copy is restricted to in-frame clones and leaves out a portion. The sample has 150,000 to 200,000 clones, 75% to 85% seen once. The sample taken for sequencing was PBMCs. Every receptor here comes from a woman aged 45-60 years in good health and CMV-seronegative.

The rearrangement links TRBV11-2 to TRBJ1-1, with D tentatively TRBD1 (5 bases). The CDR3 covers 14 residues. Germline V gene sequence: CDR1 SGHAT, CDR2 FQNNGV. V lost 3 bases and J lost 1, with 9 bases in between. CDR3 residues: CASSFAGQNTEAFF. CDR3 DNA sequence: TGTGCCAGCAGCTTTGCCGGACAGAACACTGAAGCTTTCTTT.

This clone was observed a few times. This sequence joins TRBV10-2 and TRBJ1-1, with TRBD1 matching 9 bases. V gave up 6 bases and J gave up 1 base; unmatched junction bases: 6. This CDR3 contains 15 residues. Looked up from germline, CDR1 is WSHSY and CDR2 is SAAADI. CDR3 protein: CASSPDRGSNTEAFF. The CDR3 DNA reads as TGCGCCAGCAGCCCGGACAGGGGATCGAACACTGAAGCTTTCTTT.

This rearrangement joins TRBV27 to TRBJ2-7; 10 bases align to TRBD2. The CDR3 length is 18 residues. Germline CDR1 is MNHEY and CDR2 is SMNVEV (reference sequence). With 3 bases clipped from V and 2 bases from J, the junction kept 13 bases outside the gene matches. The DNA of the CDR3 is TGTGCCAGCAGTTTCTCGGCTAGCGGGGGCGCCCAGACCTACGAGCAGTACTTC. This codes for CASSFSASGGAQTYEQYF.

The V gene is TRBV27, the J gene TRBJ1-6, with 8 bases matching TRBD1. The CDR3 extends over 16 amino acids. Unmatched junction bases numbered 6, after V lost 1 base and J lost 7 bases. Germline CDR1 is MNHEY and CDR2 is SMNVEV (reference sequence). The CDR3 nucleotides are TGTGCCAGCAGTTTATTAGTGGACAGGGTAAATTCACCCCTCCACTTT. This gives the protein CASSLLVDRVNSPLHF.

As for this clone: Other DNA sequences in this sample translate to the same CDR3. This chain connects TRBV7-8 to TRBJ2-7; perhaps TRBD1 as D (6 bases). The CDR3 runs to 12 residues. Between the trimmed V and J ends, which lost 5 bases and 6 bases, there was a span of 11 bases. CDR1 and CDR2 from the germline V gene are SGHVS and FQNEAQ. CDR3 region: CASSLKGVEQYF. CDR3 sequence (DNA): TGTGCCAGCAGCCTCAAGGGGGTCGAGCAGTACTTC.

This chain connects TRBV7-9 to TRBJ2-1; 10 positions agree with TRBD2. This CDR3 has 18 residues. Germline-derived CDR1 and CDR2 are SEHNR and FQNEAQ (reference sequence). Trimming cost V 2 bases and J 4 bases; bases outside gene matches: 11. Here the CDR3 DNA reads TGTGCCAGCAGCTTACTAGGAGGACTAGCGGATTTTTACAATGAGCAGTTCTTC. Translating gives CASSLLGGLADFYNEQFF.

This rearrangement joins TRBV2 to TRBJ1-6; 7 bases fit TRBD1. V shed 7 bases, J shed 6 bases, and the junction held 3 bases outside the gene matches. This CDR3 spans 13 amino acids. Germline V CDR1 and CDR2: SNHLY, FYNNEI. In nucleotides, the CDR3 is TGTGCCAGCACACGGGACAGTAATTCACCCCTCCACTTT. This gives the protein CASTRDSNSPLHF.

The V and J genes are TRBV2 and TRBJ1-5; possibly TRBD1 for D (6 bases). CDR3 length: 14 residues. The germline V and J ends were trimmed by 2 bases and 4 bases, with 9 bases remaining between them. The germline V gene has CDR1 SNHLY and CDR2 FYNNEI. In DNA, the CDR3 is TGTGCCAGCAGTGAAATGGGACAAAATCAGCCCCAGCATTTT. Translating it yields CASSEMGQNQPQHF.

The V call is TRBV27, the J call TRBJ1-5, with 10 bases that match TRBD1. CDR3 length: 14 residues. The V gene's germline CDR1 is MNHEY and CDR2 SMNVEV (reference sequence). The ends lost 5 bases at V and 5 bases at J; junction bases unmatched: 3. Here the CDR3 reads CASSPTGGHQPQHF. The CDR3 DNA reads TGTGCCAGCAGTCCGACAGGGGGCCATCAGCCCCAGCATTTT.

This chain connects TRBV7-2 to TRBJ2-1; maybe TRBD1 (5 bases). The CDR3 contains 16 residues. Germline-derived CDR1 and CDR2 are SGHTA and FQGNSA. V gave up 4 bases and J gave up 1 base, with 14 bases separating them. In nucleotides, the CDR3 is TGTGCCAGCAGCTCATTAGGGGCGAAATCCTACAATGAGCAGTTCTTC. Its protein product is CASSSLGAKSYNEQFF.

The chain combines TRBV7-8 with TRBJ1-2, with 7 bases identical to TRBD1. Trimming took 0 bases from V and 5 from J; bases not matched to a gene: 12. There are 17 residues in the CDR3. In germline, CDR1 is SGHVS, CDR2 FQNEAQ. This CDR3 reads CASSLASGTRRGYGYTF. The CDR3 bases are TGTGCCAGCAGCTTAGCGTCGGGGACCCGCAGGGGGTATGGCTACACCTTC. Together with reference TRBV7-8 and TRBJ1-2, the CDR3 gives the full variable domain: GAGVSQSPRYKVAKRGQDVALRCDPISGHVSLFWYQQALGQGPEFLTYFQNEAQLDKSGLPSDRFFAERPEGSVSTLKIQRTQQEDSAVYLCASSLASGTRRGYGYTFGSGTRLTVV.

The rearrangement uses TRBV6-1 and TRBJ2-7; D is unclear. This CDR3 region has 12 residues. CDR1 and CDR2 (germline): MNHNS, SASEGT. Between the trimmed V and J ends, which lost 1 base and 4 bases, there was a span of 5 bases. The CDR3 spells CASSEVVYEQYF. The CDR3 DNA follows: TGTGCCAGCAGTGAAGTAGTATACGAGCAGTACTTC.

The chain joins TRBV18 to TRBJ1-3; unclear D gene. V was clipped by 3 bases and J by 4 bases, with 16 bases between them. CDR1 is KGHSH, CDR2 LQKENI, per germline. There are 16 residues in the CDR3. CDR3 DNA sequence: TGTGCCAGCTCACCGCGCTTCGAGGAAATAGGAAACACCATATATTTT. Protein sequence: CASSPRFEEIGNTIYF.

This chain connects TRBV5-4 to TRBJ2-2, with a weak D call TRBD2 (6 bases). In germline, CDR1 is SGHNT, CDR2 YYREEE (reference sequence). The CDR3 covers 16 residues. Trimming removed 0 bases from V and 5 bases from J, with 14 bases in between. CDR3 sequence: CASSLDVGGGTGELFF. Here the CDR3 DNA reads TGTGCCAGCAGCTTGGACGTGGGAGGTGGTACCGGGGAGCTGTTTTTT.